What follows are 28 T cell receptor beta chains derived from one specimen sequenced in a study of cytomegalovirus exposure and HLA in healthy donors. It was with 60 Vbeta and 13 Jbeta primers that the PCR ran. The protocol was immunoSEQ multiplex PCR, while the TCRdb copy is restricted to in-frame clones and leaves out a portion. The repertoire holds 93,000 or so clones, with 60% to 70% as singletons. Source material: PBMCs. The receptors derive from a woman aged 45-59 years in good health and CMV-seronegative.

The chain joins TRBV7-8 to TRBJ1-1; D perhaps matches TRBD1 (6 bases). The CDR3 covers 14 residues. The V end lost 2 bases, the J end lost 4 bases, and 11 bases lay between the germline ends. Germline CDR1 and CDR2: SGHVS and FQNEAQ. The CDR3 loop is CASSLKRDTTEAFF. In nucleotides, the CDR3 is TGTGCCAGCAGCTTAAAACGGGACACCACTGAAGCTTTCTTT.

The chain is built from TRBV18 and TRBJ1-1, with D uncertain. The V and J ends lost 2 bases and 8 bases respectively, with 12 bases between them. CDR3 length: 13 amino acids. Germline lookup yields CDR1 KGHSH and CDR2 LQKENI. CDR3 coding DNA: TGTGCCAGCTCACCAGCGGGCAAACTGGAAGCTTTCTTT. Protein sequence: CASSPAGKLEAFF. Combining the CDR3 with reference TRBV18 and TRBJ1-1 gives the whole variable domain NAGVMQNPRHLVRRRGQEARLRCSPMKGHSHVYWYRQLPEEGLKFMVYLQKENIIDESGMPKERFSAEFPKEGPSILRIQQVVRGDSAAYFCASSPAGKLEAFFGQGTRLTVV.

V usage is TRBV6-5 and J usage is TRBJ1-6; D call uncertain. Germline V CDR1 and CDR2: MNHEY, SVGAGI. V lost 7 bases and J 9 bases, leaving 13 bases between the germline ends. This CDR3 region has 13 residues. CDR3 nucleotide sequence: TGTGCCAGCATGTTGGTAAAGAGTTCACCCCTCCACTTT. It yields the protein CASMLVKSSPLHF.

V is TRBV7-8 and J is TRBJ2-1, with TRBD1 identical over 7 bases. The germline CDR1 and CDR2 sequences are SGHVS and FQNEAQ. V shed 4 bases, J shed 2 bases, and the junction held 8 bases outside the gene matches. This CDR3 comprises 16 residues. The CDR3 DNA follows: TGTGCCAGCAGCTCTCCGTTCACAGGGGCCTACAATGAGCAGTTCTTC. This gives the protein CASSSPFTGAYNEQFF.

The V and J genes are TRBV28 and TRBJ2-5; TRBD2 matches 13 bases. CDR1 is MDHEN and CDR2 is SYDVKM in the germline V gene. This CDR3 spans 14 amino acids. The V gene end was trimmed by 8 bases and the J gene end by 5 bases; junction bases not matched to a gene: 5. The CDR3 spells CASHGLAGVETQYF. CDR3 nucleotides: TGTGCCAGCCACGGACTAGCGGGAGTCGAGACCCAGTACTTC.

CDR3 region: CASSFIAGGTNEQFF. The CDR3 nucleotides read TGTGCCAGCAGCTTCATAGCGGGGGGGACCAATGAGCAGTTCTTC. The chain links TRBV11-2 to TRBJ2-1; 11 bases line up with TRBD2. There are 15 residues in the CDR3. Germline-derived CDR1 and CDR2 are SGHAT and FQNNGV. The V segment lost 3 bases and the J segment 6 bases; nucleotides outside the gene matches: 4.

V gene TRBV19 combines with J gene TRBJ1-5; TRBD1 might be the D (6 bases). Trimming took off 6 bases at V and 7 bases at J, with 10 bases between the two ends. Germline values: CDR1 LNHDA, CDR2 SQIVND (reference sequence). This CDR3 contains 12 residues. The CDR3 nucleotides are TGTGCCAGTAGCCGACAGGAGCAGCCCCAGCATTTT. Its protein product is CASSRQEQPQHF. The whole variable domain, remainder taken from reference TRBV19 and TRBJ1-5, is DGGITQSPKYLFRKEGQNVTLSCEQNLNHDAMYWYRQDPGQGLRLIYYSQIVNDFQKGDIAEGYSVSREKKESFPLTVTSAQKNPTAFYLCASSRQEQPQHFGDGTRLSIL.

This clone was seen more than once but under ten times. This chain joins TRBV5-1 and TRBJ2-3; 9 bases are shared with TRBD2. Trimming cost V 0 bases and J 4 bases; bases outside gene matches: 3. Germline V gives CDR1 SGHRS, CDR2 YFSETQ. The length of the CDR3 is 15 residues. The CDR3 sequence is CASSLASGVADTQYF. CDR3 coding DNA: TGCGCCAGCAGCTTGGCTAGCGGGGTCGCAGATACGCAGTATTTT.

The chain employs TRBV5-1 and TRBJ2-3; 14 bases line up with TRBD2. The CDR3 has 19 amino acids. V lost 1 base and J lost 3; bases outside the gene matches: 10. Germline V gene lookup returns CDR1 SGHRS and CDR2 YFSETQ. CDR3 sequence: CASSLRPGLAGVGTDTQYF. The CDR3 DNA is TGCGCCAGCAGCTTGAGACCGGGACTAGCGGGAGTGGGTACAGATACGCAGTATTTT.

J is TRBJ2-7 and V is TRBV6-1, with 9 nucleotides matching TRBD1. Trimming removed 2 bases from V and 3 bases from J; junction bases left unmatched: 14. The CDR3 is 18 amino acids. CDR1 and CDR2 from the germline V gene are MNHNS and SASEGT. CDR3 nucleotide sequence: TGTGCCAGCAGTGAATACAGGGGGCGGGACCTCCACAACTACGAGCAGTACTTC. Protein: CASSEYRGRDLHNYEQYF.

CDR3 in DNA: TGTGCCAGCTCACTCCAGGGGGGTGAGACCCAGTACTTC. It specifies CASSLQGGETQYF. The V and J genes are TRBV18 and TRBJ2-5; maybe TRBD1 (7 bases). V lost 4 bases and J 5 bases, leaving 11 bases between the germline ends. CDR1 is KGHSH, CDR2 LQKENI, per germline. The CDR3 runs to 13 residues.

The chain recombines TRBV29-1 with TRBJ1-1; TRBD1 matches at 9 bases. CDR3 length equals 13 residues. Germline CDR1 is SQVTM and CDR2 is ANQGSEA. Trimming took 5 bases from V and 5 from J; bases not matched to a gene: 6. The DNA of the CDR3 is TGCAGCGTTACACAGGGGGCTTTTACTGAAGCTTTCTTT. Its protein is CSVTQGAFTEAFF.

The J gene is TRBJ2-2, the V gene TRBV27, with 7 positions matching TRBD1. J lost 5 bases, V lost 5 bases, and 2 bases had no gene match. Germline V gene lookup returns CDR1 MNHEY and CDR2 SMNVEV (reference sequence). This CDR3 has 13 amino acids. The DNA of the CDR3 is TGTGCCAGCAGTACCAGGGGGACCGGGGAGCTGTTTTTT. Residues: CASSTRGTGELFF.

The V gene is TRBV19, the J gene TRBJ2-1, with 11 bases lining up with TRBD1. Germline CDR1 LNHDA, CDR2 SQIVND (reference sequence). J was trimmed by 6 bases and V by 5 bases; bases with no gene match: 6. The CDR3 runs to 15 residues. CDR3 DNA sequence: TGTGCCAGTAGTTCCGAGGGGACAGGGGGCAATGAGCAGTTCTTC. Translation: CASSSEGTGGNEQFF.

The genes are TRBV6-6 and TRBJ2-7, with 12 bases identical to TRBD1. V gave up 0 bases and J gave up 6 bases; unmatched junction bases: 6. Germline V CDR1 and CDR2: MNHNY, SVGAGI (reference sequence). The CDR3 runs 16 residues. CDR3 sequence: CASSYSGGQGAGEQYF. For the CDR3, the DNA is TGTGCCAGCAGTTACTCGGGGGGACAGGGGGCGGGCGAGCAGTACTTC.

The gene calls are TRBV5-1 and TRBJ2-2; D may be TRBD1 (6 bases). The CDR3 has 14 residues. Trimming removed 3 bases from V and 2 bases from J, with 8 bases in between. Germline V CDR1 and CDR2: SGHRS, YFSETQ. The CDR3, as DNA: TGCGCCAGCAGCTCGACAGGAAACACCGGGGAGCTGTTTTTT. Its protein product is CASSSTGNTGELFF.

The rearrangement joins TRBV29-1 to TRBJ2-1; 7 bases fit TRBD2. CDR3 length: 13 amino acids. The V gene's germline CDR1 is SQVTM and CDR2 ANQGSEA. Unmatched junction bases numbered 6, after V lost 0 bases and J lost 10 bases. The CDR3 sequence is CSVEDRAGVEQFF. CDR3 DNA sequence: TGCAGCGTTGAAGATCGGGCGGGAGTGGAGCAGTTCTTC.

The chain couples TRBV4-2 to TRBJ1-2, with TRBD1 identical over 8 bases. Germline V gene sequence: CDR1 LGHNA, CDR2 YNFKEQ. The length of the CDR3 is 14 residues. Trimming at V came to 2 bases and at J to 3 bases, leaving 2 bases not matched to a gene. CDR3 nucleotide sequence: TGTGCCAGCAGCCAACCAGGGGGCGACTATGGCTACACCTTC. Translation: CASSQPGGDYGYTF.

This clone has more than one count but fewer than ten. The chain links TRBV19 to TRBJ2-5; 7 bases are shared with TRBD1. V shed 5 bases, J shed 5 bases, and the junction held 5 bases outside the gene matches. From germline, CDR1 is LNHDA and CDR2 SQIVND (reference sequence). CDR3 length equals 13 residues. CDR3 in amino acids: CASSEQGSETQYF. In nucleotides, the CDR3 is TGTGCCAGTAGTGAACAGGGGTCGGAGACCCAGTACTTC.

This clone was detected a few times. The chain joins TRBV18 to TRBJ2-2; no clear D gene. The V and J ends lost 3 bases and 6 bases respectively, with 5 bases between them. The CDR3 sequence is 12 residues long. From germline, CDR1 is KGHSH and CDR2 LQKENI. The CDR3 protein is CASSPLSGELFF. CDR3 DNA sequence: TGTGCCAGCTCACCCCTCTCCGGGGAGCTGTTTTTT.

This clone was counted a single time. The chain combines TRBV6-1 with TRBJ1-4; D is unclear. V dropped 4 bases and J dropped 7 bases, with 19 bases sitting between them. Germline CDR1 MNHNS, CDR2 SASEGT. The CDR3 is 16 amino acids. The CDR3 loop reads CASSGGISKWGEKLFF. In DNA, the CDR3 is TGTGCCAGCAGTGGCGGGATATCCAAGTGGGGTGAAAAACTGTTTTTT.

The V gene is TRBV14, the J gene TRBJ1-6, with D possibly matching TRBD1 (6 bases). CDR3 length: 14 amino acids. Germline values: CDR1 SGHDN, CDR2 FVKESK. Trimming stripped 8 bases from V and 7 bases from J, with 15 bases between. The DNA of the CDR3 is TGTGCCAGCTCCCTAGTTGGGGGCAATTCACCCCTCCACTTT. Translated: CASSLVGGNSPLHF.

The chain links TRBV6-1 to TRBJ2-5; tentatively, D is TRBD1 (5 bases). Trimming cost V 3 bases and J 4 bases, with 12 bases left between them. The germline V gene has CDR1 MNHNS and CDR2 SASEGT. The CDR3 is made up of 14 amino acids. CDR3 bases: TGTGCCAGCAGTGAGGCCGGGCAGGGAGAGACCCAGTACTTC. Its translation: CASSEAGQGETQYF.

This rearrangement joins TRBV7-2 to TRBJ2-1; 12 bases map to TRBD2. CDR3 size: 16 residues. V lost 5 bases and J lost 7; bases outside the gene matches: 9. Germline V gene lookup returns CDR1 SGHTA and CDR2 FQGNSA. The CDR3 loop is CASSATSGRSSNEQFF. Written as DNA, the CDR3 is TGTGCCAGCAGCGCGACTAGCGGGAGATCGTCGAATGAGCAGTTCTTC.

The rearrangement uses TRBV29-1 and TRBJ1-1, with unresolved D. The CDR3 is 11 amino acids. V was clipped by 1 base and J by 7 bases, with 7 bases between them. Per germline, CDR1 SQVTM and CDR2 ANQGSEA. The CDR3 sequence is CSVEATGEAFF. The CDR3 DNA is TGCAGCGTTGAAGCCACCGGTGAAGCTTTCTTT.

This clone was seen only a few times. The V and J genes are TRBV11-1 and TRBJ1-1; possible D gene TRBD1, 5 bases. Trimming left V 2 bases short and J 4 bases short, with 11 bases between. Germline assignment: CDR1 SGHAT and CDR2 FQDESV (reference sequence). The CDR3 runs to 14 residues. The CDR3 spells CASSLIQGITEAFF. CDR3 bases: TGTGCCAGCAGCTTAATTCAGGGCATCACTGAAGCTTTCTTT. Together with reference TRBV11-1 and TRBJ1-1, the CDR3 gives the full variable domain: EAEVAQSPRYKITEKSQAVAFWCDPISGHATLYWYRQILGQGPELLVQFQDESVVDDSQLPKDRFSAERLKGVDSTLKIQPAELGDSAMYLCASSLIQGITEAFFGQGTRLTVV.

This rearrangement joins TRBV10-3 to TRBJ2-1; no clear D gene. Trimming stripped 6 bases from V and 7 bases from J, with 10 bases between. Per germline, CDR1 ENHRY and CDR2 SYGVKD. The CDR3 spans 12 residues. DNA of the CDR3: TGTGCCATCAGCCAAAACAAAAATGAGCAGTTCTTC. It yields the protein CAISQNKNEQFF.

The CDR3 loop is CASSYSRSGEAFF. The CDR3 nucleotides are TGTGCCAGCAGTTACTCGAGGTCGGGTGAAGCTTTCTTT. The chain couples TRBV6-5 to TRBJ1-1; no firm D call. Germline loops: CDR1 MNHEY, CDR2 SVGAGI. With 0 bases removed from V and 7 bases from J, the gap between germline ends came to 9 bases. This CDR3 comprises 13 residues.